Reported below is one T cell receptor (beta chain). These data are taken from a study of T cell repertoires in cytomegalovirus infection. MiXCR, applied by TCRdb to the reads, yields one record per CDR3 protein. The repertoire holds 230,000 or so distinct CDR3 sequences, with approximately 17% as singletons. The length of the CDR3 is 13 residues. In germline, CDR1 is SQVTM, CDR2 ANQGSEA. V lost 1 base, J lost 8 bases, and 4 bases stayed unmatched. V and J are TRBV29-1 and TRBJ2-2, with 7 positions matching TRBD2. The origin of this receptor is a human donor in good health (CMV status not recorded). Some clones in this sample may be carry-over from other donors' samples. The sequenced sample consisted of CD8+ T cells from PBMCs. In DNA form, the CDR3 reads TGCAGCGTTGAAGGTGGGGGGGTAGGGGAGCTGTTTTTT. Translation gives CSVEGGGVGELFF.